This T cell receptor beta chain was documented in a study of blood T cell repertoires in COVID-19. Study as a whole: PBMCs, B-cell-depleted T cells, or T cells provided the cDNA or gDNA that made up the material.

Authors' data handling: For nucleated cells, counts were estimated from reference gene primer amplification. Sequenced by immunoSEQ multiplex PCR; TCRdb stores in-frame clones only, minus some. V, J and clone size reflect that table, while D and trimming were determined from the DNA. This sample has fewer than 30,000 clones; 85% to 95% occur once, and the top ten carry less than 9%. V lost 2 bases, J lost 0 bases, and 9 bases lay in between. The CDR3 sequence is 15 residues long. The germline gives CDR1 SGHRS, CDR2 YFSETQ. The sample was peripheral blood. This chain links TRBV5-1 with TRBJ1-5, with D perhaps TRBD1 (6 bases). The clonotype was recovered from a human donor in a cohort sampled during active COVID-19. In DNA, the CDR3 is TGCGCCAGCAGCTTTACAGGGCTTAGCAATCAGCCCCAGCATTTT. The encoded protein is CASSFTGLSNQPQHF.